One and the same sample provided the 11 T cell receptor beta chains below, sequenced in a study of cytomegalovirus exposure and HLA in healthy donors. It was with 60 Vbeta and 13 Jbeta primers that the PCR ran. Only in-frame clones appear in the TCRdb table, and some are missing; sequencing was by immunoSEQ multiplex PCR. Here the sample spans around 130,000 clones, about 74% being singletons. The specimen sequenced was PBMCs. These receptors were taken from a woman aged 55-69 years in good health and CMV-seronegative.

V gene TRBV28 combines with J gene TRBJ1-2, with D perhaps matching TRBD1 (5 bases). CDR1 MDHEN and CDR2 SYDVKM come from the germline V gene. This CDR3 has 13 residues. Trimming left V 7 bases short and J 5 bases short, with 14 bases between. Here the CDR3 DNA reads TGTGCCAGCACCCGGGGGACGGATTATGGCTACACCTTC. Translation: CASTRGTDYGYTF.

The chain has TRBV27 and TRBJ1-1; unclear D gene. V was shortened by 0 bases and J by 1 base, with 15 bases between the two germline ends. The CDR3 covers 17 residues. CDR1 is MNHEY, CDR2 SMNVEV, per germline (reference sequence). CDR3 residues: CASSLSGSWRRNTEAFF. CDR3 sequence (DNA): TGTGCCAGCAGTTTATCCGGTTCGTGGCGGAGGAACACTGAAGCTTTCTTT.

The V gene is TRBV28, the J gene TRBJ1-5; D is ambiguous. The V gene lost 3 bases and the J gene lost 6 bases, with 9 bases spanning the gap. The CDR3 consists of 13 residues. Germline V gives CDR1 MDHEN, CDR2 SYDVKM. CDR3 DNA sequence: TGTGCCAGCAGTTTGCTCGGTGGTCAGCCCCAGCATTTT. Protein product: CASSLLGGQPQHF.

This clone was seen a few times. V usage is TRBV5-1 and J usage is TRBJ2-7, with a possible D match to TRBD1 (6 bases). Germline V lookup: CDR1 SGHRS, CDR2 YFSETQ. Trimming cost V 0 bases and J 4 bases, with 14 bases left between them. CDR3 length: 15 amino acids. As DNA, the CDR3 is TGCGCCAGCAGCTTGGAAGGGACAAGTTTGTACGAGCAGTACTTC. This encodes CASSLEGTSLYEQYF.

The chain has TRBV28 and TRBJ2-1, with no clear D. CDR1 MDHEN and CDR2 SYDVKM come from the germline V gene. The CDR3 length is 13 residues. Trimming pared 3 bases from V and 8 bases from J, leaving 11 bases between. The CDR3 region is CASSLSAAHEQFF. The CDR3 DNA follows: TGTGCCAGCAGTTTGTCGGCAGCGCATGAGCAGTTCTTC.

CDR3 coding DNA: TGTGCCAGCGGGGGGATGACTAGCGGGAGGTACGAGCAGTACTTC. Translation gives CASGGMTSGRYEQYF. The chain employs TRBV6-5 and TRBJ2-7; 13 bases agree with TRBD2. The V segment lost 8 bases and the J segment 4 bases; nucleotides outside the gene matches: 8. This CDR3 spans 15 amino acids. Germline V lookup: CDR1 MNHEY, CDR2 SVGAGI.

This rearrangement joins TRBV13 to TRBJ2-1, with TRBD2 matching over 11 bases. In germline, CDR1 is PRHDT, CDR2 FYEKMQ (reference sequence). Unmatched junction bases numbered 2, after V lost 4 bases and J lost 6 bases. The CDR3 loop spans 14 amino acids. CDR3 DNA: TGTGCCAGCAGCTGGGGACTAGCGGCCAATGAGCAGTTCTTC. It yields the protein CASSWGLAANEQFF. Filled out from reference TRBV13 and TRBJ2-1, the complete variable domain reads AAGVIQSPRHLIKEKRETATLKCYPIPRHDTVYWYQQGPGQDPQFLISFYEKMQSDKGSIPDRFSAQQFSDYHSELNMSSLELGDSALYFCASSWGLAANEQFFGPGTRLTVL.

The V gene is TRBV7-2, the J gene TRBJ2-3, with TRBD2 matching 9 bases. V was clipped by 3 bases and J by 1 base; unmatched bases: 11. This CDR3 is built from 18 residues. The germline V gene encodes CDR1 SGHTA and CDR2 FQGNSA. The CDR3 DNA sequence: TGTGCCAGCAGCTTTTTTATTGGGCGGGAGGGCCGCACAGATACGCAGTATTTT. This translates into CASSFFIGREGRTDTQYF.

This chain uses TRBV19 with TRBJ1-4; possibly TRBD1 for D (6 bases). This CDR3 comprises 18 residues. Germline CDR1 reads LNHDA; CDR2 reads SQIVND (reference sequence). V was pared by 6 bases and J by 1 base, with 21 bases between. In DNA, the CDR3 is TGTGCCAGTAGCCATCCGGGACACGCGGGGGGAACTAATGAAAAACTGTTTTTT. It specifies CASSHPGHAGGTNEKLFF.

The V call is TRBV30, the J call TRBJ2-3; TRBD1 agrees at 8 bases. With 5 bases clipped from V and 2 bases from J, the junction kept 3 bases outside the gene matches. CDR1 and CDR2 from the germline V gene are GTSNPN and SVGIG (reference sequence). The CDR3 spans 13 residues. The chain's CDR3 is CAWRTGNTDTQYF. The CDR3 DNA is TGTGCCTGGCGGACAGGGAACACAGATACGCAGTATTTT.

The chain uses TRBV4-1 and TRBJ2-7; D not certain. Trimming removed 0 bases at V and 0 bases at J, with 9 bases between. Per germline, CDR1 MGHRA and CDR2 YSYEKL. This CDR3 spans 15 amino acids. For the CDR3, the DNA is TGCGCCAGCAGCCAAGAAGCTAGAGACTCCTACGAGCAGTACTTC. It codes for CASSQEARDSYEQYF.